Presented here are 5 T cell receptor beta chains from one specimen sequenced in a study of OX40 agonist ivuxolimab in advanced cancers. Clones were read by immunoSEQ multiplex PCR, and TCRdb kept only the in-frame ones, dropping some. The data contain 70,000 to 100,000 clones, about 91% of them seen just once; the ten biggest clones take up under 0.4%. The source was CD4+ or CD8+ T cells sorted from blood, collected in a trial of the OX40 agonist ivuxolimab. Receptor source: an adult with an advanced solid tumor such as melanoma, head and neck, liver or kidney cancer.

The chain links TRBV2 to TRBJ2-5; 8 bases are shared with TRBD1. CDR1 and CDR2 (germline): SNHLY, FYNNEI. The CDR3 sequence is 14 residues long. The V and J ends lost 4 bases and 5 bases, in that order; junction bases with no gene match: 6. CDR3 sequence (DNA): TGTGCCAGCAGTGGTGACAGGGGTCGGGAGACCCAGTACTTC. Translation gives CASSGDRGRETQYF.

The chain links TRBV12-5 to TRBJ2-7; maybe TRBD2 (5 bases). V was trimmed by 5 bases and J by 5 bases, leaving 19 bases between them. Germline loops: CDR1 LGHNT, CDR2 FRNRAP. The CDR3 covers 15 residues. CDR3 loop: CASGGPLEGRNEQYF. As DNA, the CDR3 is TGTGCTAGTGGTGGGCCCCTCGAGGGCCGTAACGAGCAGTACTTC.

Only a few counts were recorded for this clone. The chain recombines TRBV2 with TRBJ2-5; TRBD2 aligns across 9 bases. Germline loops: CDR1 SNHLY, CDR2 FYNNEI. The J segment lost 5 bases and the V segment lost 7 bases, leaving 8 bases of the junction unmatched. The CDR3 has 14 residues. CDR3 region: CASNQREVVETQYF. The CDR3 nucleotides are TGTGCCAGCAATCAGCGGGAGGTAGTTGAGACCCAGTACTTC.

The chain uses TRBV5-4 and TRBJ1-1, with no clear D. Trimming cost V 9 bases and J 0 bases, with 15 bases left between them. The germline V gene has CDR1 SGHNT and CDR2 YYREEE (reference sequence). This CDR3 has 14 amino acids. The CDR3 loop is CATTIPAMNTEAFF. The CDR3 nucleotides are TGTGCCACCACTATCCCCGCGATGAACACTGAAGCTTTCTTT. Drawing the rest from reference TRBV5-4 and TRBJ1-1, the complete variable domain is ETGVTQSPTHLIKTRGQQVTLRCSSQSGHNTVSWYQQALGQGPQFIFQYYREEENGRGNFPPRFSGLQFPNYSSELNVNALELDDSALYLCATTIPAMNTEAFFGQGTRLTVV.

Of note for this clone: Relative to the germline gene, one junction end is altered; a read error may explain this. The rearrangement joins TRBV6-5 to TRBJ1-1, with D possibly being TRBD1 (5 bases). CDR3 size: 12 residues. The germline V gene has CDR1 MNHEY and CDR2 SVGAGI. The CDR3 nucleotides are TGTGCCAGCAGGGAAACAGGCGGACGGGTAGTCTTT. Residues: CASRETGGRVVF.